These T cell receptor beta chains were read from a single sample in a study of radiotherapy plus CTLA-4 blockade in lung cancer. Profiled with immunoSEQ multiplex PCR; TCRdb holds only in-frame clones, not every one. The sample lists about 85,000 clones, approximately 83% seen once, with 2% to 2.5% in the top ten. The sequenced sample was peripheral blood, obtained from a patient treated with radiotherapy plus ipilimumab. The receptors stem from a human donor with non-small cell lung cancer who had a partial response to radiotherapy plus ipilimumab. CDR3s include the opening cysteine and the closing phenylalanine or tryptophan. The D gene is left open where the match is weak. Only some rows state a clone size, as once, few, many or a class for expanded clones.

J: TRBJ2-2; size: .; V: TRBV2; D: .; CDR3: CASSLHKDSTGELFF; DNA: TGTGCCAGCAGTTTACACAAGGACAGCACCGGGGAGCTGTTTTTT
J: TRBJ2-5; size: .; V: TRBV5-1; D: TRBD2; CDR3: CASSLGLAGGETQYF; DNA: TGCGCCAGCAGCTTGGGACTAGCGGGAGGAGAGACCCAGTACTTC
J: TRBJ1-5; size: .; V: TRBV7-9; D: .; CDR3: CASSFMVGEGNQPQHF; DNA: TGTGCCAGCAGCTTTATGGTAGGGGAGGGCAATCAGCCCCAGCATTTT
J: TRBJ2-5; size: .; V: TRBV7-9; D: TRBD1; CDR3: CASSLDGRGNDETQYF; DNA: TGTGCCAGCAGCTTAGATGGCAGGGGGAACGATGAGACCCAGTACTTC
J: TRBJ1-5; size: .; V: TRBV4-1; D: TRBD1; CDR3: CASSQTGTVSNQPQHF; DNA: TGCGCCAGCAGCCAAACCGGGACAGTCTCTAATCAGCCCCAGCATTTT
J: TRBJ2-2; size: .; V: TRBV7-3; D: TRBD1; CDR3: CASSLRRTGGHSNTGELFF; DNA: TGTGCCAGCAGCTTACGCCGGACAGGGGGTCACTCGAACACCGGGGAGCTGTTTTTT
J: TRBJ2-1; size: .; V: TRBV6-5; D: .; CDR3: CASRPPGLPYNEQFF; DNA: TGTGCCAGCAGACCGCCGGGACTTCCCTACAATGAGCAGTTCTTC
J: TRBJ1-5; size: few; V: TRBV30; D: .; CDR3: CAWTGQGNNQPQHF; DNA: TGTGCCTGGACAGGGCAGGGCAACAATCAGCCCCAGCATTTT
J: TRBJ2-5; size: .; V: TRBV19; D: .; CDR3: CASSISLGETQYF; DNA: TGTGCCAGTAGTATTAGCTTGGGAGAGACCCAGTACTTC
J: TRBJ2-7; size: .; V: TRBV4-1; D: TRBD2; CDR3: CASSQDRTSGTSYEQYF; DNA: TGCGCCAGCAGCCAAGATCGGACTAGCGGTACCTCCTACGAGCAGTACTTC
J: TRBJ2-1; size: .; V: TRBV28; D: .; CDR3: CASRYTGGGSYNEQFF; DNA: TGTGCCAGCAGATACACAGGGGGGGGTTCCTACAATGAGCAGTTCTTC
J: TRBJ2-7; size: .; V: TRBV9; D: .; CDR3: CASSVQSGTAYEQYF; DNA: TGTGCCAGCAGCGTCCAGTCCGGGACTGCCTACGAGCAGTACTTC
J: TRBJ2-2; size: .; V: TRBV5-6; D: .; CDR3: CASSLVTGTGELFF; DNA: TGTGCCAGCAGCTTGGTGACGGGCACCGGGGAGCTGTTTTTT
J: TRBJ1-3; size: .; V: TRBV9; D: TRBD1; CDR3: CASSVGDRVLAGNTIYF; DNA: TGTGCCAGCAGCGTAGGAGACAGGGTGTTAGCTGGAAACACCATATATTTT
J: TRBJ2-1; size: .; V: TRBV2; D: TRBD2; CDR3: CASNPGASGMAFF; DNA: TGTGCCAGCAACCCCGGGGCTAGCGGGATGGCGTTCTTC
J: TRBJ2-3; size: few; V: TRBV27; D: TRBD2; CDR3: CASMKDAGGSDF; DNA: TGTGCCAGCATGAAAGACGCGGGAGGATCGGATTTT
J: TRBJ2-2; size: .; V: TRBV6-1; D: TRBD2; CDR3: CASSVESGRIPGELFF; DNA: TGTGCCAGCAGTGTAGAGAGCGGGAGAATCCCCGGGGAGCTGTTTTTT
J: TRBJ2-2; size: .; V: TRBV7-2; D: TRBD2; CDR3: CASSLRGSGLNTGELFF; DNA: TGTGCCAGCAGCTTAAGAGGTAGCGGGCTAAACACCGGGGAGCTGTTTTTT
J: TRBJ2-3; size: .; V: TRBV11-3; D: .; CDR3: CASSLGVSSTDTQYF; DNA: TGTGCCAGCAGCTTAGGAGTTTCTAGCACAGATACGCAGTATTTT
J: TRBJ2-7; size: .; V: TRBV19; D: .; CDR3: CASSIGGHPSGQYF; DNA: TGTGCCAGTAGTATAGGGGGACACCCCTCCGGGCAGTACTTC
J: TRBJ1-4; size: .; V: TRBV2; D: .; CDR3: CASQGGYEKLFF; DNA: TGTGCCAGCCAAGGAGGGTATGAAAAACTGTTTTTT
J: TRBJ2-7; size: .; V: TRBV5-6; D: .; CDR3: CASTSPLRSPRYEQYF; DNA: TGTGCTAGCACATCGCCACTGAGAAGCCCTAGGTACGAGCAGTACTTC
J: TRBJ1-5; size: .; V: TRBV18; D: TRBD1; CDR3: CASSPTGVQPQHF; DNA: TGTGCCAGCTCACCAACAGGGGTCCAGCCCCAGCATTTT
J: TRBJ2-5; size: .; V: TRBV10-3; D: TRBD2; CDR3: CAIRRGVVEEETQYF; DNA: TGTGCCATCCGCCGGGGGGTGGTGGAAGAGGAGACCCAGTACTTC
J: TRBJ2-5; size: .; V: TRBV5-4; D: .; CDR3: CASSFQGLEGQETQYF; DNA: TGTGCCAGCAGCTTCCAGGGCTTGGAGGGGCAAGAGACCCAGTACTTC
J: TRBJ2-7; size: few; V: TRBV7-9; D: .; CDR3: CASSLIGYEQYF; DNA: TGTGCCAGCAGCTTAATCGGGTACGAGCAGTACTTC
J: TRBJ1-5; size: .; V: TRBV2; D: TRBD1; CDR3: CASSGTGGGNQPQHF; DNA: TGTGCCAGCAGTGGGACAGGGGGCGGCAATCAGCCCCAGCATTTT
J: TRBJ2-1; size: .; V: TRBV7-2; D: .; CDR3: CASSLRIAPNMEQFF; DNA: TGTGCCAGCAGCTTAAGAATCGCCCCCAACATGGAGCAGTTCTTC
J: TRBJ2-5; size: .; V: TRBV5-1; D: TRBD2; CDR3: CASSLALAGGQETQYF; DNA: TGCGCCAGCAGCTTGGCGCTAGCGGGGGGGCAAGAGACCCAGTACTTC